This paragraph covers one T cell receptor (beta chain) sequence. Its antigen is undetermined. The sample comes from a study of blood T cells in healthy people across ages. Notes on the study in general: In long-lived donors, naive CD4+ cell counts and diversity exceeded those of aged donors. Roughly linear age-related decline in beta diversity appeared, significant by age 40.

Sample-barcoded 5' priming and a J-beta primer mix drove a second PCR of 7 to 11 cycles. TCRdb re-called the 5' RACE reads with MiXCR, one entry per CDR3 protein. The sample gives about a million distinct CDR3 sequences, under 50% of which show up once; 13% is in the top ten. Germline V gene sequence: CDR1 MNHEY, CDR2 SVGAGI. The V and J ends lost 0 bases and 4 bases, in that order; junction bases with no gene match: 7. This CDR3 region has 16 residues. The chain recombines TRBV6-5 with TRBJ2-7; 9 nucleotides line up with TRBD1. The sequenced sample was blood. The source is a man aged 25-45 years in good health. CDR3 residues: CASSYSLGQGGYEQYF. The CDR3 DNA reads TGTGCCAGCAGTTACTCTCTGGGACAGGGCGGTTACGAGCAGTACTTC.